The next 27 T cell receptor beta chains were all read from a single sample in a study of blood T cell repertoires in COVID-19. Only in-frame clones appear in the TCRdb table, and some are missing; sequencing was by immunoSEQ multiplex PCR. The sample yields some 330,000 clones, roughly 88% seen once. Source material: peripheral blood. Receptor source: a woman aged 45-65 years with active or convalescent COVID-19.

The chain links TRBV19 to TRBJ1-5; D is ambiguous. Trimming shortened V by 9 bases and J by 5 bases, and 11 bases separated the two germline ends. The germline gives CDR1 LNHDA, CDR2 SQIVND (reference sequence). The CDR3 spans 12 residues. CDR3 DNA: TGTGCCAGCGCTTTCACGGATCAGCCCCAGCATTTT. Translation gives CASAFTDQPQHF.

The rearrangement joins TRBV12-3 or TRBV12-4 to TRBJ1-5; no firm D call. The CDR3 is 12 residues long. The V and J ends lost 1 base and 6 bases respectively, with 4 bases between them. The chain's CDR3 is CASSLGGQPQHF. CDR3 DNA sequence: TGTGCCAGCAGTTTAGGCGGTCAGCCCCAGCATTTT.

This clone was recorded only once. V and J are TRBV2 and TRBJ1-3, with 7 nucleotides matching TRBD1. There are 14 residues in the CDR3. Unmatched junction bases numbered 4, after V lost 8 bases and J lost 0 bases. Germline V gives CDR1 SNHLY, CDR2 FYNNEI. CDR3 in amino acids: CASGTASSGNTIYF. DNA of the CDR3: TGTGCCAGCGGGACAGCATCCTCTGGAAACACCATATATTTT.

For the CDR3, the DNA is TGTGCCAGCAGCCAAGATTTCGGGCTCGTCGGGACAGGGGGCACAGATACGCAGTATTTT. Its translation: CASSQDFGLVGTGGTDTQYF. The chain links TRBV4-2 to TRBJ2-3, with 10 nucleotides matching TRBD1. V was pared by 0 bases and J by 1 base, with 13 bases of the junction left unmatched. Germline V CDR1 and CDR2: LGHNA, YNFKEQ. The CDR3 is 20 residues long.

The chain has TRBV7-9 and TRBJ2-4; a weak D match, TRBD1 (6 bases). Germline V gene data show CDR1 as SEHNR and CDR2 as FQNEAQ (reference sequence). The germline V and J ends were trimmed by 1 base and 4 bases, with 11 bases remaining between them. This CDR3 spans 15 amino acids. The CDR3 is CASSLEGVGKNIQYF. The DNA for the CDR3 is TGTGCCAGCAGCTTAGAGGGGGTGGGTAAAAACATTCAGTACTTC.

V usage is TRBV6-2 or TRBV6-3 and J usage is TRBJ1-2; D may be TRBD1 (5 bases). Germline assignment: CDR1 MNHEY and CDR2 SVGEGT. V lost 6 bases and J lost 7, with 9 bases in between. This CDR3 comprises 11 residues. The CDR3 DNA follows: TGTGCCAGCAGCCCCGGGGGTGGCTACACCTTC. The encoded protein is CASSPGGGYTF.

This clone was observed a single time. The J gene is TRBJ2-1, the V gene TRBV7-2; 7 bases align to TRBD1. The CDR3 is 17 amino acids. The V and J ends lost 3 bases and 2 bases, in that order; junction bases with no gene match: 10. The germline CDR1 and CDR2 sequences are SGHTA and FQGNSA. DNA of the CDR3: TGTGCCAGCAGCTTGCCGATGGACAGGATGACCTACAATGAGCAGTTCTTC. Its translation is CASSLPMDRMTYNEQFF.

This clone was observed at least ten times. The genes are TRBV7-6 and TRBJ1-2; possible D gene TRBD1, 6 bases. CDR1 is SGHVS, CDR2 FNYEAQ, per germline. Trimming cost V 5 bases and J 8 bases, with 27 bases left between them. This CDR3 has 17 amino acids. The CDR3 bases are TGTGCCAGCAGCCTCCGAACCCCGGACAGATCCTCCGAGGGCTACACCTTC. This translates into CASSLRTPDRSSEGYTF.

The chain carries TRBV27 and TRBJ2-1; maybe TRBD1 (5 bases). V dropped 5 bases and J dropped 2 bases, with 13 bases sitting between them. The CDR3 sequence is 15 residues long. Germline V lookup: CDR1 MNHEY, CDR2 SMNVEV (reference sequence). CDR3 DNA sequence: TGTGCCAGCAGTCCCCTCAGGGATACCTACAATGAGCAGTTCTTC. It codes for CASSPLRDTYNEQFF.

V is TRBV6-5 and J is TRBJ2-7; 10 bases are a match to TRBD1. Germline V gene sequence: CDR1 MNHEY, CDR2 SVGAGI. CDR3 length equals 14 residues. Trimming removed 5 bases from V and 4 bases from J; junction bases left unmatched: 5. The CDR3 sequence is CASSPGTGVYEQYF. As DNA, the CDR3 is TGTGCCAGCAGTCCCGGGACAGGGGTTTACGAGCAGTACTTC.

J is TRBJ2-5 and V is TRBV5-1, with D tentatively TRBD2 (6 bases). V dropped 0 bases and J dropped 4 bases, with 16 bases sitting between them. The germline CDR1 and CDR2 sequences are SGHRS and YFSETQ. There are 16 residues in the CDR3. The CDR3 nucleotides are TGCGCCAGCAGCTTGGTCGGGAGCGGGTTGGGAGAGACCCAGTACTTC. It translates to CASSLVGSGLGETQYF.

This clone appeared a single time. This chain connects TRBV18 to TRBJ2-7; 7 bases are a match to TRBD1. CDR1 KGHSH and CDR2 LQKENI come from the germline V gene. The V and J ends lost 6 bases and 5 bases, in that order; junction bases with no gene match: 10. This CDR3 is 14 amino acids long. The CDR3 nucleotides are TGTGCCAGCTCCCCCGCAGGGGGATTCGACGAGCAGTACTTC. It specifies CASSPAGGFDEQYF.

The genes are TRBV3-1 (or the pseudogene TRBV3-2) and TRBJ1-5, with TRBD1 as a possible D gene (6 bases). Germline CDR1 reads LGHDT; CDR2 reads YNNKEL (reference sequence). Trimming shortened V by 3 bases and J by 5 bases, and 11 bases separated the two germline ends. This CDR3 is built from 14 residues. CDR3 coding DNA: TGTGCCAGCAGCCAGGACAGCTCGTATCAGCCCCAGCATTTT. This translates into CASSQDSSYQPQHF.

This clone showed up many times. The rearrangement links TRBV2 to TRBJ2-7; maybe TRBD1 (5 bases). Germline V gives CDR1 SNHLY, CDR2 FYNNEI. The CDR3 loop spans 16 amino acids. The V gene lost 2 bases and the J gene lost 0 bases, with 14 bases spanning the gap. The CDR3 protein is CASSERRRQSSYEQYF. Written as DNA, the CDR3 is TGTGCCAGCAGTGAAAGAAGGAGACAGAGCTCCTACGAGCAGTACTTC.

J is TRBJ2-1 and V is TRBV4-3, with 11 bases identical to TRBD2. Per germline, CDR1 LGHNA and CDR2 YSLEER. The CDR3 is 18 residues long. After removal of 4 bases from V and 15 bases from J, the junction contained 23 bases not matched to a gene. CDR3 protein: CASSPDLDPGLADSGGFF. The CDR3 DNA reads TGCGCCAGCAGCCCGGACCTAGATCCGGGACTAGCGGACTCCGGGGGGTTCTTC.

The chain combines TRBV7-9 with TRBJ1-3; 7 bases map to TRBD1. Germline V lookup: CDR1 SEHNR, CDR2 FQNEAQ (reference sequence). There are 15 residues in the CDR3. Germline trimming cut 5 bases from V and 9 bases from J; bases unmatched to any gene: 13. The CDR3 loop is CASSHLQGTLGTIYF. For the CDR3, the DNA is TGTGCCAGCAGCCACTTACAGGGGACGTTAGGCACCATATATTTT.

This rearrangement joins TRBV4-1 to TRBJ1-1; no clear D gene. V was clipped by 1 base and J by 0 bases, with 12 bases between them. The CDR3 loop spans 16 amino acids. Germline V CDR1 and CDR2: MGHRA, YSYEKL. The DNA for the CDR3 is TGCGCCAGCAGCCAAGGGGCAGGTGGAATGAACACTGAAGCTTTCTTT. This codes for CASSQGAGGMNTEAFF.

The chain is built from TRBV30 and TRBJ2-7; D is ambiguous. Germline CDR1 is GTSNPN and CDR2 is SVGIG (reference sequence). This CDR3 is built from 13 residues. V shed 5 bases and J shed 3 bases, with 14 bases lying between them. CDR3 DNA sequence: TGTGCCTGGGGCCTACCCTACCTCTACGAGCAGTACTTC. Its protein is CAWGLPYLYEQYF. The full variable domain, in which reference TRBV30 and TRBJ2-7 provide the parts outside the CDR3, is SQTIHQWPATLVQPVGSPLSLECTVEGTSNPNLYWYRQAAGRGLQLLFYSVGIGQISSEVPQNLSASRPQDRQFILSSKKLLLSDSGFYLCAWGLPYLYEQYFGPGTRLTVT.

This chain connects TRBV5-1 to TRBJ2-5; TRBD2 is a possible D gene (5 bases). Trimming pared 4 bases from V and 5 bases from J, leaving 18 bases between. Germline values: CDR1 SGHRS, CDR2 YFSETQ. The CDR3 totals 15 residues. The CDR3 sequence: CASSTSDFSRETQYF. CDR3 DNA: TGCGCCAGCAGCACCTCGGACTTCTCTAGGGAGACCCAGTACTTC.

In its sample, this clone was seen once. The rearrangement uses TRBV7-3 and TRBJ2-2; D gene uncertain. The CDR3 has 15 amino acids. Deletions cut 2 bases from V and 5 bases from J, with 12 bases between. CDR1 is SGHTA and CDR2 is FQGTGA in the germline V gene. The CDR3 sequence: CASSLLERRTGELFF. The CDR3 DNA sequence: TGTGCCAGCAGCTTATTAGAGCGACGGACCGGGGAGCTGTTTTTT.

The chain recombines TRBV6-5 with TRBJ1-4, with a possible D match to TRBD1 (5 bases). The germline V gene encodes CDR1 MNHEY and CDR2 SVGAGI. There are 13 residues in the CDR3. Deletions cut 8 bases from V and 8 bases from J, with 15 bases between. The CDR3 loop reads CASEVPKGEKLFF. In DNA form, the CDR3 reads TGTGCCAGCGAGGTACCCAAGGGGGAAAAACTGTTTTTT.

The chain is built from TRBV4-1 and TRBJ1-5; D possibly corresponds to TRBD1 (5 bases). Between the trimmed V and J ends, which lost 1 base and 15 bases, there was a span of 16 bases. CDR3 size: 13 residues. Germline CDR1 and CDR2: MGHRA and YSYEKL. CDR3 nucleotides: TGCGCCAGCAGCCAAGTAAAAGGGGTAGACATGCATTTT. Translating gives CASSQVKGVDMHF.

The chain employs TRBV6-5 and TRBJ1-2; a weak D match, TRBD1 (6 bases). Trimming left V 2 bases short and J 1 base short, with 11 bases between. Germline V gene lookup returns CDR1 MNHEY and CDR2 SVGAGI. This CDR3 is 15 amino acids long. CDR3 loop: CASSYGGQRNYGYTF. In DNA form, the CDR3 reads TGTGCCAGCAGTTACGGGGGCCAACGTAACTATGGCTACACCTTC.

The chain employs TRBV7-2 and TRBJ2-7; 9 nucleotides agree with TRBD2. Germline V CDR1 and CDR2: SGHTA, FQGNSA. The ends lost 4 bases at V and 6 bases at J; junction bases unmatched: 13. The CDR3 loop spans 16 amino acids. The CDR3 DNA reads TGTGCCAGCAGCTCTTATCCTGGTAGCGGGAGTGGCGAGCAGTACTTC. This encodes CASSSYPGSGSGEQYF.

This sequence joins TRBV5-6 and TRBJ1-2; D is perhaps TRBD1 (5 bases). Per germline, CDR1 SGHDT and CDR2 YYEEEE. This CDR3 is 13 amino acids long. Trimming left V 0 bases short and J 2 bases short, with 5 bases between. CDR3 amino acids: CASSLGQNYGYTF. DNA of the CDR3: TGTGCCAGCAGCTTGGGACAGAACTATGGCTACACCTTC.

Here the CDR3 reads CASSQDPSGRNEQFF. In DNA, the CDR3 is TGCGCCAGCAGCCAAGACCCTAGCGGGCGCAATGAGCAGTTCTTC. The V and J genes are TRBV4-3 and TRBJ2-1, with 8 bases that match TRBD2. CDR1 and CDR2 (germline): LGHNA, YSLEER. V was clipped by 0 bases and J by 6 bases; unmatched bases: 4. CDR3 size: 15 residues.

This chain links TRBV18 with TRBJ2-3; 10 bases agree with TRBD2. Germline V gene sequence: CDR1 KGHSH, CDR2 LQKENI. With V trimmed by 4 bases and J by 5 bases, 0 bases remained unmatched. The CDR3 loop spans 13 amino acids. CDR3 in DNA: TGTGCCAGCTCACGGACTAGCGGAGATACGCAGTATTTT. Its translation: CASSRTSGDTQYF. The full variable domain, rest sourced from reference TRBV18 and TRBJ2-3, is NAGVMQNPRHLVRRRGQEARLRCSPMKGHSHVYWYRQLPEEGLKFMVYLQKENIIDESGMPKERFSAEFPKEGPSILRIQQVVRGDSAAYFCASSRTSGDTQYFGPGTRLTVL.